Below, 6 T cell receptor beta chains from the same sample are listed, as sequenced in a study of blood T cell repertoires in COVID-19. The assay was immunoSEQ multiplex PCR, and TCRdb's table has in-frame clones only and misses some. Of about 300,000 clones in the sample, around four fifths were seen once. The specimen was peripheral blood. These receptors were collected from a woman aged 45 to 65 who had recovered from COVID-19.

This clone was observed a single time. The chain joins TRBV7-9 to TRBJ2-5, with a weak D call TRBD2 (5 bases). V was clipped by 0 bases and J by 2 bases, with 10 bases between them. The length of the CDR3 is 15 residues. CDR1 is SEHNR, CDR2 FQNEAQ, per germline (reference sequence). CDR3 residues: CASSLAIGVQETQYF. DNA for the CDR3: TGTGCCAGCAGCTTAGCGATCGGGGTACAAGAGACCCAGTACTTC.

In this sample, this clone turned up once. The CDR3 sequence: CASSWQGAETQYF. DNA for the CDR3: TGTGCCAGTAGTTGGCAGGGGGCAGAGACCCAGTACTTC. The chain uses TRBV19 and TRBJ2-5; 8 bases are shared with TRBD1. Per the germline V gene, CDR1 is LNHDA and CDR2 is SQIVND (reference sequence). J was trimmed by 4 bases and V by 5 bases; bases with no gene match: 3. The CDR3 loop spans 13 amino acids.

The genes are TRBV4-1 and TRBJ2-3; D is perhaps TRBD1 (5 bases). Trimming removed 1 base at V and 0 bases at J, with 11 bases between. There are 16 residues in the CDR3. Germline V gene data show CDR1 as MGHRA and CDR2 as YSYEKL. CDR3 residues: CASSQAWGSSTDTQYF. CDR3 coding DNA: TGCGCCAGCAGCCAAGCATGGGGCAGCAGCACAGATACGCAGTATTTT.

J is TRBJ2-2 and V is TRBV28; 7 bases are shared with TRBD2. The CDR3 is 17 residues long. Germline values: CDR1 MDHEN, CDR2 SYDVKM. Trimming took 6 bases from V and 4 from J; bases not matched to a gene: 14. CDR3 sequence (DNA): TGTGCCAGCAGGTCAACGGGAGGTCTTTGGGGCACCGGGGAGCTGTTTTTT. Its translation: CASRSTGGLWGTGELFF.

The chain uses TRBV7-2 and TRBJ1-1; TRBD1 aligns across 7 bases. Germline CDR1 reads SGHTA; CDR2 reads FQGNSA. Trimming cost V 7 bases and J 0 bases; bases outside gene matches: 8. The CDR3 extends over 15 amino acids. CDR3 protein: CASTPKTGMNTEAFF. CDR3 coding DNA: TGTGCCAGCACCCCGAAGACAGGGATGAACACTGAAGCTTTCTTT.

DNA for the CDR3: TGTGCCAGCAGAAAAAACTTTGGAGCGGGCACTGAAGCTTTCTTT. It specifies CASRKNFGAGTEAFF. The chain links TRBV27 to TRBJ1-1; no clear D gene. V lost 6 bases and J lost 4, with 18 bases in between. CDR1 is MNHEY and CDR2 is SMNVEV in the germline V gene (reference sequence). CDR3 length: 15 amino acids.